This paragraph covers one T cell receptor beta chain sequence. Its antigen is currently unknown. The record originates from a study of lymphopenia after photon versus proton radiotherapy. The study, taken as a whole, reports: Proton therapy kept repertoires fairly stable, unlike photons, which gained effector/memory cells.

The CDR3 runs to 15 residues. V shed 7 bases and J 3 bases; nucleotides not matched to a gene: 7. Germline V gene lookup returns CDR1 LNHDA and CDR2 SQIVND (reference sequence). Only in-frame clones appear in the TCRdb table, and some are missing; sequencing was by immunoSEQ multiplex PCR. There are about 17,000 clones in the sample; around 90% occur only once, and about 6.5% lies in the top ten. This clonotype was sampled from a man between 60 and 75 years old with pancreatic cancer. This sequence joins TRBV19 and TRBJ2-3; TRBD2 matches at 10 bases. The material sequenced was peripheral blood, taken from a patient treated with photon-based radiotherapy. The CDR3 spells CASTQPGLATDTQYF. The CDR3 nucleotides read TGTGCCAGTACCCAGCCGGGACTAGCGACAGATACGCAGTATTTT.